The sample holds many counts of the clone carrying this TCR beta chain. Its target is not known. The lymph nodes were axillary draining lymph nodes from breast cancer patients. Germline loops: CDR1 MNHEY, CDR2 SVGEGT. The V and J ends lost 6 bases and 8 bases respectively, with 19 bases between them. This CDR3 spans 14 amino acids. The entry originates in a study of breast tumors, draining lymph nodes, adjacent tissues. Broader study findings: Tumor repertoires ranked between lymph nodes and nontumor tissue in diversity, with V and J gene preferences. Compared with basal-like, luminal-like tumors shared significantly more repertoire with nontumor tissue. Tumor T cell lymph node origin was a supported hypothesis, not proven. Findings are consistent with lymph node origin and intratumoral expansion of most tumor T cells.

In TCRdb, the multiplex PCR reads were re-called with MiXCR into one record per CDR3 protein. The repertoire holds about 140,000 distinct CDR3 sequences, 32% seen once, with less than 2.5% in the top ten. This rearrangement joins TRBV6-2 or TRBV6-3 to TRBJ2-5; a possible D gene is TRBD2 (5 bases). The TCR sequence derives from a female donor with breast cancer. Some clones in this sample may be carry-over from other donors' samples. The sample taken for sequencing was axillary lymph node tissue. In DNA, the CDR3 is TGTGCCAGCAGCGCCGGACTCTCCCCAGGAACCCAGTACTTC. Translated, it gives CASSAGLSPGTQYF.